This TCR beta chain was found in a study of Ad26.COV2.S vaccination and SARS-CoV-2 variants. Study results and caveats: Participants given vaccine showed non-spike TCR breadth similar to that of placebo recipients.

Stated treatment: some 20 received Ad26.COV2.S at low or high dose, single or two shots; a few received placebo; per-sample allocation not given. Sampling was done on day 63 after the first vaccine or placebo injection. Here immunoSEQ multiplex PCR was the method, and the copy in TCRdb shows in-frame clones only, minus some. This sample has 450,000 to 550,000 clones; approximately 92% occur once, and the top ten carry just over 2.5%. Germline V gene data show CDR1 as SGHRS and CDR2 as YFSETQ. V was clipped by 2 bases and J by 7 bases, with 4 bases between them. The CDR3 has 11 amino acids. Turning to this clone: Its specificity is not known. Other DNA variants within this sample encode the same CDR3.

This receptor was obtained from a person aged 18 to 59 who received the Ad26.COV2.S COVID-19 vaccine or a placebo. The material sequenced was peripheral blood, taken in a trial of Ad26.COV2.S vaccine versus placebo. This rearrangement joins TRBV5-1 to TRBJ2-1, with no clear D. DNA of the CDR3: TGCGCCAGCAGCTTTTCGAATGAGCAGTTCTTC. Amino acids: CASSFSNEQFF.